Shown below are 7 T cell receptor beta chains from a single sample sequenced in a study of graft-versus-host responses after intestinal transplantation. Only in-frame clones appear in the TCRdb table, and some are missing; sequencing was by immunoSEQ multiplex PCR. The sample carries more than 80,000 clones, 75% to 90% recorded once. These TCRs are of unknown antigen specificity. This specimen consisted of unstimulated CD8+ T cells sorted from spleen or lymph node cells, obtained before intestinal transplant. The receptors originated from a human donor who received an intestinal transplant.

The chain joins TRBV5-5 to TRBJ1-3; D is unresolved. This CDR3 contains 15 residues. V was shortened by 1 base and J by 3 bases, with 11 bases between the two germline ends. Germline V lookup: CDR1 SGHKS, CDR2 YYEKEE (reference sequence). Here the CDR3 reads CASSLPARYGNTIYF. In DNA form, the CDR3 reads TGTGCCAGCAGCTTGCCGGCGCGGTATGGAAACACCATATATTTT. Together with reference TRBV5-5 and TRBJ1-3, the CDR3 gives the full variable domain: DAGVTQSPTHLIKTRGQQVTLRCSPISGHKSVSWYQQVLGQGPQFIFQYYEKEERGRGNFPDRFSARQFPNYSSELNVNALLLGDSALYLCASSLPARYGNTIYFGEGSWLTVV.

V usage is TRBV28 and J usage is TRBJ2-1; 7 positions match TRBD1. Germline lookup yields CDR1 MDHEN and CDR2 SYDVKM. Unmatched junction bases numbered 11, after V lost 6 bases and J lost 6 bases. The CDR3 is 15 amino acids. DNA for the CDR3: TGTGCCAGCAGAATCCGGGACAGCGGTGTCAATGAGCAGTTCTTC. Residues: CASRIRDSGVNEQFF. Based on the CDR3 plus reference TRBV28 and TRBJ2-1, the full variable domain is DVKVTQSSRYLVKRTGEKVFLECVQDMDHENMFWYRQDPGLGLRLIYFSYDVKMKEKGDIPEGYSVSREKKERFSLILESASTNQTSMYLCASRIRDSGVNEQFFGPGTRLTVL.

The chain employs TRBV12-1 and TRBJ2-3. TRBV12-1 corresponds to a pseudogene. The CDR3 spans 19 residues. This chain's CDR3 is CASSFARGWTQILGDTQYF. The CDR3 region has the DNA TGTGCCAGCAGCTTTGCGAGGGGATGGACCCAAATTCTGGGAGATACGCAGTATTTT.

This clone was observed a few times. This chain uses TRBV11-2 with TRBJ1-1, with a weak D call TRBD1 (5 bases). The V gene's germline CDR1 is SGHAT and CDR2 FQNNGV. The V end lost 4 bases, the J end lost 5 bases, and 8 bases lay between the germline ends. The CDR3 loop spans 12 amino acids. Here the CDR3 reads CASSWGGTEAFF. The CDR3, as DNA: TGTGCCAGCAGCTGGGGGGGGACTGAAGCTTTCTTT.

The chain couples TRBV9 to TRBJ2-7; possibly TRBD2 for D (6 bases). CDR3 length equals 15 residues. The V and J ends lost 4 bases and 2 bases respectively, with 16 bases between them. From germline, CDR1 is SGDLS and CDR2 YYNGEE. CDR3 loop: CASSPWGAGTYEQYF. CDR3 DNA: TGTGCCAGCAGCCCTTGGGGTGCGGGAACCTACGAGCAGTACTTC.

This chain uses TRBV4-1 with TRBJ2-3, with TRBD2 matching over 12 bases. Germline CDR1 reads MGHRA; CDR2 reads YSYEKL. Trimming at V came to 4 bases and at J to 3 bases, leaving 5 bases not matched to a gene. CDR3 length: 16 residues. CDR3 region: CASSPPGLAGTDTQYF. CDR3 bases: TGCGCCAGCAGCCCTCCTGGACTAGCGGGGACAGATACGCAGTATTTT.

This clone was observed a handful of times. Here the CDR3 reads CASSPVVVNEQFF. The CDR3 nucleotides read TGTGCCAGCAGCCCAGTAGTGGTAAATGAGCAGTTCTTC. V gene TRBV7-6 combines with J gene TRBJ2-1; D is undetermined. V lost 5 bases, J lost 7 bases, and 12 bases lay in between. CDR3 size: 13 residues. Per the germline V gene, CDR1 is SGHVS and CDR2 is FNYEAQ.